These 30 T cell receptor beta chains were all obtained from the same sample, sequenced in a study of post-analysis software for immune sequencing data (dated by TCRdb to the mid-2010s). The investigation overall reported the following: Patients showed significantly higher frequencies than controls for a handful of TRBV segments, among them TRBV5-6, TRBV5-1 and TRBV20-1.

No antigens are known for them. The library was produced with PCR. TCRdb shows the sequencer as Illumina HiSeq 2500. To reduce PCR and sequencing biases, unique molecular identifiers were built into the TCR beta cDNA libraries. Clones were called with MiXCR by TCRdb after fastp trimmed the public reads at Q25, and only in-frame beta chains were retained. Every CDR3 protein is listed once, alongside the most common genes and DNA of its rows. The table for this sample lists fewer than 600,000 distinct CDR3 sequences; 40% to 55% of them were counted only once. The top ten clonotypes cover roughly an eighth of the sample. Material: blood. The receptors were gathered from a girl aged 10 to 17 with multiple sclerosis.

The rearrangement uses TRBV29-1 and TRBJ2-2; D unresolved. Germline V gives CDR1 SQVTM, CDR2 ANQGSEA. Deletions cut 5 bases from V and 4 bases from J, with 5 bases between. This CDR3 is built from 11 residues. CDR3 bases: TGCAGCGTTTCTCTCACCGGGGAGCTGTTTTTT. Translated, it gives CSVSLTGELFF.

The chain uses TRBV7-3 and TRBJ2-2; 9 bases are shared with TRBD1. This CDR3 has 15 amino acids. After removal of 4 bases from V and 0 bases from J, the junction contained 0 bases not matched to a gene. Germline CDR1 SGHTA, CDR2 FQGTGA. CDR3 protein: CASSWDRANTGELFF. The CDR3 DNA is TGTGCCAGCAGCTGGGACAGGGCGAACACCGGGGAGCTGTTTTTT. Supplemented by reference TRBV7-3 and TRBJ2-2, the full variable domain reads GAGVSQTPSNKVTEKGKYVELRCDPISGHTALYWYRQSLGQGPEFLIYFQGTGAADDSGLPNDRFFAVRPEGSVSTLKIQRTERGDSAVYLCASSWDRANTGELFFGEGSRLTVL.

CDR3 region: CSVGESSYNEQFF. As DNA, the CDR3 is TGCAGCGTTGGGGAGAGCTCCTACAATGAGCAGTTCTTC. The rearrangement joins TRBV29-1 to TRBJ2-1, with TRBD2 as a possible D gene (5 bases). CDR1 SQVTM and CDR2 ANQGSEA come from the germline V gene. Trimming removed 4 bases at V and 0 bases at J, with 7 bases between. There are 13 residues in the CDR3.

This chain joins TRBV12-3 or TRBV12-4 and TRBJ1-2; tentatively, D is TRBD1 (5 bases). Between the trimmed V and J ends, which lost 5 bases and 3 bases, there was a span of 19 bases. The CDR3 runs 16 residues. CDR3 in amino acids: CASSSLRRGSYYGYTF. CDR3 in DNA: TGTGCCAGCAGTAGTTTACGGCGGGGCAGTTACTATGGCTACACCTTC.

The V and J genes are TRBV11-2 and TRBJ1-2, with D tentatively TRBD1 (5 bases). Looked up from germline, CDR1 is SGHAT and CDR2 is FQNNGV. The CDR3 covers 14 residues. V was trimmed by 5 bases and J by 6 bases, leaving 16 bases between them. The CDR3 DNA follows: TGTGCCAGCAGCCCCATTTTAGGGACGGATGGCTACACCTTC. This sequence encodes CASSPILGTDGYTF.

As to this clonotype: Mismatch with germline at one junction end may stem from a read error. The V call is TRBV9, the J call TRBJ2-5; D unclear. CDR1 and CDR2 from the germline V gene are SGDLS and YYNGEE. CDR3 size: 13 residues. The CDR3 DNA is TGTGCCTGCAGCGTGGGCAGCAGAGAGACCCAGTACTTC. Translated: CACSVGSRETQYF.

The chain couples TRBV20-1 to TRBJ1-1, with D possibly matching TRBD1 (5 bases). The CDR3 is 11 residues long. Germline assignment: CDR1 DFQATT and CDR2 SNEGSKA (reference sequence). V was clipped by 6 bases and J by 6 bases, with 11 bases between them. CDR3 in DNA: TGCAGTGCCGACGGGACTGCTGAAGCTTTCTTT. Amino acids: CSADGTAEAFF.

The chain combines TRBV6-6 with TRBJ2-3; TRBD1 is a possible D gene (5 bases). CDR3 length: 16 residues. Germline-derived CDR1 and CDR2 are MNHNY and SVGAGI (reference sequence). Trimming shortened V by 5 bases and J by 4 bases, and 19 bases separated the two germline ends. The DNA of the CDR3 is TGTGCCAGCAGTCCGCAGACCCAAGGGGCCGCAGATACGCAGTATTTT. It yields the protein CASSPQTQGAADTQYF.

This clonotype was seen only a few times. The V and J genes are TRBV20-1 and TRBJ2-1; 14 bases line up with TRBD2. This CDR3 is 16 amino acids long. V lost 6 bases, J lost 0 bases, and 4 bases stayed unmatched. Germline V lookup: CDR1 DFQATT, CDR2 SNEGSKA (reference sequence). The CDR3 spells CSAVGTSGSSYNEQFF. The CDR3 DNA is TGCAGTGCAGTGGGGACTAGCGGGAGCTCCTACAATGAGCAGTTCTTC.

The DNA for the CDR3 is TGTGCCAGCAGCTTAAGAGGGGACAGCAATCAGCCCCAGCATTTT. It codes for CASSLRGDSNQPQHF. V and J are TRBV7-9 and TRBJ1-5; maybe TRBD1 (5 bases). The germline gives CDR1 SEHNR, CDR2 FQNEAQ (reference sequence). The CDR3 is made up of 15 amino acids. Trimming shortened V by 2 bases and J by 1 base, and 9 bases separated the two germline ends.

V gene TRBV20-1 combines with J gene TRBJ2-3; D may be TRBD1 (6 bases). Germline V gene data show CDR1 as DFQATT and CDR2 as SNEGSKA (reference sequence). Trimming removed 6 bases at V and 2 bases at J, with 15 bases between. CDR3 length equals 14 residues. Written as DNA, the CDR3 is TGCAGTGCCCTACTGGGGGCGGACACAGATACGCAGTATTTT. Translating gives CSALLGADTDTQYF.

The V call is TRBV12-3 or TRBV12-4, the J call TRBJ2-5; 7 bases align to TRBD1. Losses at the gene ends were 5 bases for V and 5 bases for J; bases not matched to a gene: 8. This CDR3 contains 14 residues. This CDR3 reads CASSVTDREETQYF. The CDR3 DNA follows: TGTGCCAGCAGTGTAACCGACAGGGAGGAGACCCAGTACTTC.

The chain carries TRBV4-3 and TRBJ1-2; 8 positions match TRBD1. CDR3 size: 16 residues. The trim removed 0 bases at V and 1 base at J, leaving 4 bases unmatched. The germline gives CDR1 LGHNA, CDR2 YSLEER. CDR3 amino acids: CASSQDPGQGNYGYTF. The CDR3 coding sequence is TGCGCCAGCAGCCAAGATCCCGGACAGGGTAACTATGGCTACACCTTC.

J is TRBJ2-5 and V is TRBV10-3; TRBD1 matches at 8 bases. This CDR3 spans 17 amino acids. The V and J ends lost 6 bases and 3 bases, in that order; junction bases with no gene match: 15. The V gene's germline CDR1 is ENHRY and CDR2 SYGVKD. The CDR3 spells CAISRTPGTGREETQYF. CDR3 in DNA: TGTGCCATCAGCCGAACACCTGGGACAGGAAGGGAAGAGACCCAGTACTTC.

CDR3 protein: CSASERAQETQYF. CDR3 nucleotide sequence: TGCAGTGCTAGTGAGCGGGCCCAAGAGACCCAGTACTTC. The J gene is TRBJ2-5, the V gene TRBV20-1, with D possibly being TRBD2 (6 bases). Germline V gene sequence: CDR1 DFQATT, CDR2 SNEGSKA (reference sequence). Trimming pared 3 bases from V and 1 base from J, leaving 9 bases between. The CDR3 spans 13 residues.

The rearrangement uses TRBV5-1 and TRBJ2-5; 9 bases match TRBD2. Trimming removed 4 bases from V and 3 bases from J; junction bases left unmatched: 10. The length of the CDR3 is 16 residues. Germline V gene lookup returns CDR1 SGHRS and CDR2 YFSETQ. The CDR3 protein is CASSPRLAEAEETQYF. The CDR3 DNA sequence: TGCGCCAGCAGCCCCCGACTAGCGGAAGCAGAAGAGACCCAGTACTTC.

J is TRBJ2-1 and V is TRBV29-1; TRBD2 matches at 7 bases. Germline loops: CDR1 SQVTM, CDR2 ANQGSEA. The CDR3 runs to 11 residues. CDR3: CSGREPNEQFF. As DNA, the CDR3 is TGCAGTGGGCGGGAGCCGAATGAGCAGTTCTTC.

The rearrangement links TRBV20-1 to TRBJ2-1, with D maybe TRBD2 (5 bases). The CDR3 totals 17 residues. Germline loops: CDR1 DFQATT, CDR2 SNEGSKA (reference sequence). V was clipped by 3 bases and J by 0 bases, with 18 bases between them. CDR3 region: CSASNPSLALSYNEQFF. CDR3 bases: TGCAGTGCTAGTAATCCTAGCCTAGCCCTCTCCTACAATGAGCAGTTCTTC.

A word on this clonotype: One junction end does not reproduce the germline sequence, and a read error may be involved. The chain's CDR3 is CASSLVLAGSTDTLYF. CDR3 in DNA: TGCGCCAGCAGCTTGGTACTAGCGGGTAGCACAGATACGCTGTATTTT. The chain recombines TRBV5-1 with TRBJ2-3, with 9 bases aligning to TRBD2. Germline values: CDR1 SGHRS, CDR2 YFSETQ. CDR3 length: 16 residues.

The chain has TRBV18 and TRBJ1-4; no clear D. The ends were cut back, 0 bases at V and 0 bases at J, with 11 bases in the middle. This CDR3 contains 17 residues. Germline-derived CDR1 and CDR2 are KGHSH and LQKENI. The CDR3 region has the DNA TGTGCCAGCTCACCACCCCCGGGAGACGCAACTAATGAAAAACTGTTTTTT. The encoded protein is CASSPPPGDATNEKLFF. The entire variable domain, with the rest obtained from reference TRBV18 and TRBJ1-4, is as follows: NAGVMQNPRHLVRRRGQEARLRCSPMKGHSHVYWYRQLPEEGLKFMVYLQKENIIDESGMPKERFSAEFPKEGPSILRIQQVVRGDSAAYFCASSPPPGDATNEKLFFGSGTQLSVL.

The V gene is TRBV28, the J gene TRBJ2-3; TRBD1 might be the D (5 bases). This CDR3 region has 17 residues. The V end lost 4 bases, the J end lost 0 bases, and 17 bases lay between the germline ends. CDR1 is MDHEN, CDR2 SYDVKM, per germline. CDR3 bases: TGTGCCAGCAGTTCCAAGGTGGGCAGGGCGAGCACAGATACGCAGTATTTT. As protein: CASSSKVGRASTDTQYF.

The chain employs TRBV12-3 or TRBV12-4 and TRBJ2-5; 14 bases agree with TRBD2. The J segment lost 3 bases and the V segment lost 8 bases, leaving 2 bases of the junction unmatched. There are 14 residues in the CDR3. CDR3 residues: CASGLAGGKETQYF. Here the CDR3 DNA reads TGTGCCAGCGGACTAGCGGGAGGAAAAGAGACCCAGTACTTC.

The V call is TRBV7-2, the J call TRBJ2-3; no reliable D call. The CDR3 sequence is 15 residues long. Germline V gene data show CDR1 as SGHTA and CDR2 as FQGNSA. V shed 6 bases and J shed 6 bases, with 19 bases lying between them. CDR3 sequence: CASSRAPLYGDTQYF. The CDR3 DNA is TGTGCCAGCAGTCGGGCCCCGCTTTATGGCGATACGCAGTATTTT. The full variable domain, its missing parts supplied by reference TRBV7-2 and TRBJ2-3, is GAGVSQSPSNKVTEKGKDVELRCDPISGHTALYWYRQSLGQGLEFLIYFQGNSAPDKSGLPSDRFSAERTGGSVSTLTIQRTQQEDSAVYLCASSRAPLYGDTQYFGPGTRLTVL.

CDR3 DNA: TGTGCCAGCAGCGAACTAGCGGGAGCCAATGAGCAGTTCTTC. This translates into CASSELAGANEQFF. This rearrangement joins TRBV9 to TRBJ2-1, with 11 bases matching TRBD2. This CDR3 contains 14 residues. V lost 3 bases to trimming and J lost 6 bases; unmatched junction nucleotides: 2. In germline, CDR1 is SGDLS, CDR2 YYNGEE.

This clonotype was observed a few times. The chain carries TRBV3-1 and TRBJ2-1, with TRBD2 matching 7 bases. With V trimmed by 4 bases and J by 4 bases, 10 bases remained unmatched. Germline loops: CDR1 LGHDT, CDR2 YNNKEL (reference sequence). The CDR3 runs 16 residues. The chain's CDR3 is CASSLVGLAAYNEQFF. DNA of the CDR3: TGTGCCAGCAGCCTCGTAGGGCTAGCGGCTTACAATGAGCAGTTCTTC.

The V call is TRBV3-1, the J call TRBJ2-1; D is ambiguous. From germline, CDR1 is LGHDT and CDR2 YNNKEL (reference sequence). The CDR3 is made up of 12 amino acids. V dropped 5 bases and J dropped 14 bases, with 16 bases sitting between them. CDR3 region: CASSYTDHDKFF. CDR3 nucleotide sequence: TGTGCCAGCAGCTACACGGACCACGATAAGTTCTTC.

V gene TRBV5-5 combines with J gene TRBJ1-2, with 10 bases identical to TRBD1. Per the germline V gene, CDR1 is SGHKS and CDR2 is YYEKEE (reference sequence). This CDR3 is built from 17 residues. Trimming removed 4 bases from V and 0 bases from J; junction bases left unmatched: 9. The CDR3 protein is CASSAGQGLYTNYGYTF. The CDR3 coding sequence is TGTGCCAGCAGCGCGGGACAGGGGCTTTATACTAACTATGGCTACACCTTC.

This clonotype has only a few counts. The chain links TRBV18 to TRBJ1-1, with D possibly TRBD1 on 6 matching bases. Germline-derived CDR1 and CDR2 are KGHSH and LQKENI. There are 15 residues in the CDR3. V was shortened by 2 bases and J by 0 bases, with 10 bases between the two germline ends. The CDR3 region has the DNA TGTGCCAGCTCACCAGCCAGGGGTATGAACACTGAAGCTTTCTTT. Translated: CASSPARGMNTEAFF.

This clonotype was recorded only once. The V gene is TRBV5-1, the J gene TRBJ2-2, with D maybe TRBD1 (5 bases). This CDR3 has 15 amino acids. Germline loops: CDR1 SGHRS, CDR2 YFSETQ. V was cut by 0 bases and J by 5 bases, with 11 bases left in between. The CDR3 DNA reads as TGCGCCAGCAGCTTGGACGGGTCAGGGACCGGGGAGCTGTTTTTT. This translates into CASSLDGSGTGELFF.

In its sample, this clonotype was seen a few times. V gene TRBV12-3 or TRBV12-4 combines with J gene TRBJ2-4, with 8 nucleotides matching TRBD2. This CDR3 comprises 15 residues. V trimming: 5 bases; J trimming: 2 bases; junction bases outside the gene matches: 5. CDR3 sequence reads: CASSTRGGTKNIQYF. The CDR3 nucleotides are TGTGCCAGCAGTACACGCGGGGGGACCAAAAACATTCAGTACTTC.